This T cell receptor beta chain was profiled in a study of T-cell memory formation after mild COVID-19. MiXCR, applied by TCRdb to the 5' RACE reads, yields one record per CDR3 protein. In the table there are 100,000 to 150,000 distinct CDR3 sequences, approximately 5.9% of which are singletons. Germline assignment: CDR1 DFQATT and CDR2 SNEGSKA (reference sequence). The CDR3 sequence is 14 residues long. V was clipped by 5 bases and J by 3 bases, with 17 bases between them. The material sequenced was PBMCs or a T cell subset sorted from them (not recorded which). The TCR originated in an adult woman who had mild COVID-19 (a few samples of this study predate the infection). Cell type and time point are not known. This chain joins TRBV20-1 and TRBJ2-7, with D perhaps matching TRBD2 (7 bases). The CDR3 loop is CSAGRGTTFYEQYF. The CDR3 DNA follows: TGCAGTGCTGGGAGGGGGACGACTTTCTACGAGCAGTACTTC.